This T cell receptor (beta chain) emerged from a study of blood T cell repertoires in COVID-19. Study in general: Samples taken during acute and convalescent COVID-19 were collected in the United States, Italy and Spain. PBMCs, B-cell-depleted T cells, or T cells were the source of the cDNA or gDNA that made up the material.

In the original workflow: Nucleated cell counts were estimated from reference gene primer amplification. Method: immunoSEQ multiplex PCR; TCRdb's copy keeps in-frame clones and lacks some. V and J calls and clone size are those listed in that table; D and trimming were worked out from the DNA. Of tens of thousands of clones listed, 90% to 95% were seen once; the top ten hold about 4.5%. There are 17 residues in the CDR3. Losses at the gene ends were 5 bases for V and 1 base for J; bases not matched to a gene: 12. Germline V gene data show CDR1 as SGHVS and CDR2 as FQNEAQ. The chain carries TRBV7-8 and TRBJ1-1; 8 bases map to TRBD1. The source of this sequence is a human donor with active COVID-19. The donor label of this sample is uncertain. The source material was peripheral blood. The CDR3 is CASSPTSPGTGNTEAFF. Written as DNA, the CDR3 is TGTGCCAGCAGCCCCACGAGTCCCGGGACAGGGAACACTGAAGCTTTCTTT.